The T cell receptor beta chain described here comes from a study of T cell changes during pregnancy in multiple sclerosis. The V end lost 3 bases, the J end lost 4 bases, and 12 bases lay between the germline ends. CDR3 length: 14 residues. The germline gives CDR1 SGHTA, CDR2 FQGNSA. Generated by immunoSEQ multiplex PCR, the TCRdb table keeps only in-frame clones and is missing some. This table holds 15,000 to 20,000 clones, over 80% found once. The chain combines TRBV7-2 with TRBJ1-1; no firm D call. The source material was CD8+ T cells from peripheral blood mononuclear cells, sampled after pregnancy. The clonotype comes from a female donor in good health, enrolled as a control in a pregnancy study. CDR3 in DNA: TGTGCCAGCAGCTTTGGAGCAAGAGGCACTGAAGCTTTCTTT. Translated: CASSFGARGTEAFF.